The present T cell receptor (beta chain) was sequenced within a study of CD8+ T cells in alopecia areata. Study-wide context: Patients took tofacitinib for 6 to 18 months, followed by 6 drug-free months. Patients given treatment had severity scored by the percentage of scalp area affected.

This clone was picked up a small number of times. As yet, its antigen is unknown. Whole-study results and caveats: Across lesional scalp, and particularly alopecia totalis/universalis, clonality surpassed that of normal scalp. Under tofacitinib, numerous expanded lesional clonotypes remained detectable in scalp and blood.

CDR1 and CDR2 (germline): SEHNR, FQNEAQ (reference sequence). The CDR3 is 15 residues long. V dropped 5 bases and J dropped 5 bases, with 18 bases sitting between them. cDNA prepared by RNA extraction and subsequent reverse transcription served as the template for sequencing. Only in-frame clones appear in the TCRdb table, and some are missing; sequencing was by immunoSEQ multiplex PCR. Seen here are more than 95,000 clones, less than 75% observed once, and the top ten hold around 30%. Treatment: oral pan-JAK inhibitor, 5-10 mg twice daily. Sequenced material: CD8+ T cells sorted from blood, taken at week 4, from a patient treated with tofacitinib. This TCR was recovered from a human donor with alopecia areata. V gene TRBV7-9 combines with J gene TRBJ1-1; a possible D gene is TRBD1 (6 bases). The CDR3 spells CASSPGGGGMTEAFF. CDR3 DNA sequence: TGTGCCAGCAGCCCCGGCGGAGGGGGGATGACTGAAGCTTTCTTT.